This T cell receptor beta chain was found in a study of blood T cell repertoires in COVID-19. Overall study context: Specimens from acute and convalescent COVID-19 originated in the United States, Italy and Spain.

Method: immunoSEQ multiplex PCR; TCRdb's copy keeps in-frame clones and lacks some. This sample has about 49,000 clones, with around 90% found just once. Trimming left V 7 bases short and J 6 bases short, with 16 bases between. Germline V gives CDR1 MNHEY, CDR2 SMNVEV (reference sequence). This CDR3 has 14 amino acids. Input material: peripheral blood. The rearrangement joins TRBV27 to TRBJ2-1; D may be TRBD2 (6 bases). The receptor's source is an elderly man with acute or convalescent COVID-19. CDR3 in DNA: TGTGCCAGCAAAACCGGGGGTAGCGGCAATGAGCAGTTCTTC. Its protein is CASKTGGSGNEQFF.